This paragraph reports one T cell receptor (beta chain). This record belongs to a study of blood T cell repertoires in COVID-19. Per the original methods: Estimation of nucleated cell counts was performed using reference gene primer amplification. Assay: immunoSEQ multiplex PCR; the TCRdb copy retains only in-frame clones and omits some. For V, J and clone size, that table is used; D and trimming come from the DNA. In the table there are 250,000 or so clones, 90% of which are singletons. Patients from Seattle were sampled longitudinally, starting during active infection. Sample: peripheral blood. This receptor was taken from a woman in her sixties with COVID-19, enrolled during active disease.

CDR3 loop: CASRPSGTDYGYTF. The CDR3 nucleotides read TGTGCCAGCCGCCCTAGCGGGACTGACTATGGCTACACCTTC. The chain has TRBV27 and TRBJ1-2; possible D gene TRBD1, 5 bases. Trimming shortened V by 8 bases and J by 3 bases, and 16 bases separated the two germline ends. This CDR3 spans 14 amino acids. Germline assignment: CDR1 MNHEY and CDR2 SMNVEV (reference sequence).